The subject of this entry is one T cell receptor beta chain. Its recognized antigen is unknown. Per-base quality was not reported, and no clone a single base away is much larger than it. From each donor, a single peripheral blood sample of 100 to 150 mL on average was drawn into heparinised tubes. Using a panel that included CD45RO, CCR7, CD25, CD127, CD95 and CD27, naive, central memory, regulatory and stem cell-like memory CD4+ T cells were sorted on a BD FACSAria II. Purity was above 98% for every sorted population. Right away, PBMCs were isolated by Lymphoprep density gradient centrifugation and were stained directly, with no culture step. So that batch effects would be minimized, each experiment stained and sorted samples in pairs, pairing one healthy donor with one patient. The entire amount of isolated RNA was reverse transcribed using the High Capacity cDNA Reverse Transcription Kit, so the sequenced TCRB transcripts were expressed ones. Deep immunoSEQ sequencing was applied to naive, central memory and regulatory T cell samples, giving an average of around 3.8 million total reads per sample. Sorted cells were lysed in RLT buffer and RNA was extracted with DNase-treated RNeasy Micro or Mini kits, depending on cell number. To prevent cross-contamination, every cell subset was processed on its own, while patient and healthy donor samples were processed together. The immunoSEQ multiplex PCR was used to amplify TCRB sequences from cDNA, generating 87-bp fragments that spanned the CDR3 region. Amplicons were sequenced on the Illumina HiSeq platform. The authors processed their data as follows. PCR bias was computationally corrected using synthetic template baselines, reads within Hamming distance 2 were collapsed, and singletons that could not be merged were discarded. Reads were aligned against IMGT so that V, D and J genes, CDR3 length and insertions or deletions at six rearrangement sites could be assigned. Clonotype counts were normalized to sorted cell number within each subset before computing true diversity and Gini coefficients with the tcR R package. The overlap coefficient, calculated on TCRB nucleotide sequences, was used to measure repertoire sharing. Out-of-frame TCRB sequences from naive cells were analyzed as a proxy for the pre-selection repertoire. Held by TCRdb, this immuneACCESS table contains in-frame sequences only and omits some clones. Under half of the omission traces to an unresolved V gene where checked; the cause of the rest is unknown. Clone size and V and J calls were adopted from that table, with D and trimming inferred from the DNA. In this sample the table shows roughly 330,000 clones, 11% of which occur a single time. Around 0.015% of the sample belongs to the ten largest clones.

This sample stems from a study of beta chain features in type 1 diabetes (dated by TCRdb to 2017 to 2018). Context from the whole study: Patients and healthy donors did not differ in mean age, gender distribution, total cell number or subset yield. A total of 107,917,701 sorted cells were examined across all samples, and RNA yield correlated strongly with the number of cells per subset. The study compared the TCRB repertoires of sorted circulating CD4+ T cell subsets in recently diagnosed type 1 diabetes patients with those in matched healthy donors. Naive and central memory subsets were obtained from all 30 or so donors, but regulatory and stem cell-like memory subsets were isolated from only 8 patients and roughly 8 healthy donors. What the study reported, not specific to this receptor: Naive, central memory and regulatory TCRB repertoires appeared to be more alike among patients than among healthy donors. PCR might favor shorter templates, but patient and control samples were amplified and corrected together, so any skew would affect both groups equally. Because small numbers of individuals were included in the HLA sub-analyses, any influence of HLA type on TCRB rearrangement was left unresolved. At VDJ recombination sites, type 1 diabetes patients had fewer insertions and more deleted nucleotides, which implies abnormalities in thymic rearrangement. Because cDNA rather than genomic DNA was sequenced, highly expressing activated cells could have been over-represented, although no difference in activation and CD3 levels was found between groups. A moderate but significant shortening of TCRB CDR3 length was observed in type 1 diabetes patients in all four CD4+ subsets.

Based on the germline V gene, the CDR1 and CDR2 sequences are SGHDT and YYEEEE. Counted from cysteine to phenylalanine, this CDR3 has 17 amino acids. Just CDR3 DNA is preserved here, 51 bases in frame from base 1. V loses 4 bases at its end and J loses 1 base; junction bases beyond the gene matches: 9. Rearrangement joined TRBV5-6 to TRBJ2-1, with TRBD2 matching 9 junction bases. The sequence was obtained from a woman aged 25 to 39 in good health. Sequences were obtained from naive CD4+ T cells from blood. This sample's cell subset or site label indicates: true naive CD4+ T cells. The nucleotides are TGTGCCAGCAGCCCCCTCGGCGGGAGGGGGTCCTACAATGAGCAGTTCTTC. Its protein is CASSPLGGRGSYNEQFF.